A single sample gave rise to the 27 T cell receptor beta chains below, sequenced in a study of blood T cell repertoires in COVID-19. The data were produced by immunoSEQ multiplex PCR, yet TCRdb's version contains in-frame clones alone and is incomplete. In the table there are fewer than 100,000 clones, roughly 90% of which are singletons. The sequencing input was peripheral blood. The receptors originated from an elderly woman with acute or convalescent COVID-19.

The V and J genes are TRBV7-9 and TRBJ2-1, with 8 bases that match TRBD1. The CDR3 consists of 14 residues. Germline CDR1 is SEHNR and CDR2 is FQNEAQ (reference sequence). V shed 5 bases, J shed 7 bases, and the junction held 7 bases outside the gene matches. CDR3 nucleotide sequence: TGTGCCAGCAGCGACAGGGGCCCAGGGAATGAGCAGTTCTTC. This gives the protein CASSDRGPGNEQFF. Full variable domain (rest looked up from reference TRBV7-9 and TRBJ2-1): DTGVSQNPRHKITKRGQNVTFRCDPISEHNRLYWYRQTLGQGPEFLTYFQNEAQLEKSRLLSDRFSAERPKGSFSTLEIQRTEQGDSAMYLCASSDRGPGNEQFFGPGTRLTVL.

This chain uses TRBV9 with TRBJ1-1, with D possibly being TRBD1 (6 bases). Germline lookup yields CDR1 SGDLS and CDR2 YYNGEE. CDR3 length: 15 residues. V was clipped by 3 bases and J by 1 base, with 13 bases between them. The CDR3 DNA follows: TGTGCCAGCAGCGCCACCGGGACACCGAACACTGAAGCTTTCTTT. Translation: CASSATGTPNTEAFF.

This chain links TRBV18 with TRBJ1-3; tentative D call: TRBD1 (6 bases). Trimming stripped 0 bases from V and 3 bases from J, with 12 bases between. This CDR3 region has 16 residues. Germline-derived CDR1 and CDR2 are KGHSH and LQKENI. CDR3: CASSPPTGTGGNTIYF. Written as DNA, the CDR3 is TGTGCCAGCTCACCACCTACAGGGACGGGTGGAAACACCATATATTTT.

CDR3 bases: TGTGCCAGCAGCTTAGGCCGGGTCGGCACTGAAGCTTTCTTT. It codes for CASSLGRVGTEAFF. The chain employs TRBV7-8 and TRBJ1-1; D is uncertain. Germline loops: CDR1 SGHVS, CDR2 FQNEAQ. The CDR3 contains 14 residues. V lost 1 base, J lost 4 bases, and 10 bases lay in between.

The V and J genes are TRBV5-1 and TRBJ1-2; D gene ambiguous. Germline V gene sequence: CDR1 SGHRS, CDR2 YFSETQ. The CDR3 runs to 13 residues. The V end was cut by 7 bases, the J end by 1 base, with 11 bases between. The CDR3 reads CASPNPVNYGYTF. The CDR3 coding sequence is TGCGCCAGCCCTAATCCGGTTAACTATGGCTACACCTTC.

In DNA form, the CDR3 reads TGTGCCAGCAGTGAAACCCCCAGGGGGAACACTGAAGCTTTCTTT. Its protein product is CASSETPRGNTEAFF. This chain connects TRBV27 to TRBJ1-1; a possible D gene is TRBD1 (6 bases). Trimming stripped 5 bases from V and 1 base from J, with 14 bases between. CDR1 is MNHEY and CDR2 is SMNVEV in the germline V gene (reference sequence). This CDR3 region has 15 residues.

Only one count was recorded for this clone. The J gene is TRBJ2-7, the V gene TRBV6-5, with 9 bases matching TRBD2. This CDR3 spans 15 amino acids. Germline CDR1 is MNHEY and CDR2 is SVGAGI. V lost 4 bases and J lost 3; bases outside the gene matches: 7. For the CDR3, the DNA is TGTGCCAGCAGTTTGTCTCGGCGGGGGGGCTACGAGCAGTACTTC. It translates to CASSLSRRGGYEQYF.

This sequence joins TRBV5-1 and TRBJ2-7; tentative D call: TRBD1 (5 bases). Trimming stripped 0 bases from V and 0 bases from J, with 13 bases between. The germline V gene encodes CDR1 SGHRS and CDR2 YFSETQ. CDR3 size: 16 residues. CDR3 coding DNA: TGCGCCAGCAGCTTGGCAAGGGTAGGGGTCTCCTACGAGCAGTACTTC. Its protein product is CASSLARVGVSYEQYF.

The chain's CDR3 is CASSFRQGRTGELFF. CDR3 DNA sequence: TGTGCCAGCAGCTTCCGGCAGGGGCGAACCGGGGAGCTGTTTTTT. V and J are TRBV7-9 and TRBJ2-2; D is possibly TRBD1 (6 bases). Trimming pared 3 bases from V and 5 bases from J, leaving 13 bases between. Germline V gene sequence: CDR1 SEHNR, CDR2 FQNEAQ (reference sequence). CDR3 length: 15 amino acids.

This clone was seen only once. Written as DNA, the CDR3 is TGTGCCAGTCTAACCCGGGACAGGGGGCGGAATGAGCAGTTCTTC. It codes for CASLTRDRGRNEQFF. The rearrangement joins TRBV6-5 to TRBJ2-1; 12 bases agree with TRBD1. J was trimmed by 7 bases and V by 9 bases; bases with no gene match: 10. The CDR3 sequence is 15 residues long. Germline lookup yields CDR1 MNHEY and CDR2 SVGAGI.

The rearrangement joins TRBV6-6 to TRBJ1-1; TRBD1 aligns across 7 bases. Per the germline V gene, CDR1 is MNHNY and CDR2 is SVGAGI (reference sequence). After removal of 3 bases from V and 4 bases from J, the junction contained 5 bases not matched to a gene. The CDR3 is 14 residues long. This chain's CDR3 is CASSYWQGGTEAFF. CDR3 coding DNA: TGTGCCAGCAGTTATTGGCAGGGGGGCACTGAAGCTTTCTTT.

The chain links TRBV7-2 to TRBJ2-7; possible D gene TRBD1, 6 bases. This CDR3 is 14 amino acids long. Trimming left V 3 bases short and J 4 bases short, with 13 bases between. Germline V CDR1 and CDR2: SGHTA, FQGNSA. The CDR3 region has the DNA TGTGCCAGCAGCTTGATGGGGGCAAGATACGAGCAGTACTTC. As protein: CASSLMGARYEQYF.

This chain uses TRBV20-1 with TRBJ2-5; D is perhaps TRBD2 (5 bases). Trimming removed 7 bases from V and 3 bases from J, with 9 bases in between. Germline loops: CDR1 DFQATT, CDR2 SNEGSKA (reference sequence). This CDR3 is built from 11 residues. Here the CDR3 reads CSGADEETQYF. The CDR3 coding sequence is TGCAGTGGAGCGGACGAAGAGACCCAGTACTTC.

The chain employs TRBV6-6 and TRBJ1-4; a possible D gene is TRBD1 (5 bases). CDR3 length: 14 residues. CDR1 is MNHNY, CDR2 SVGAGI, per germline (reference sequence). Trimming took off 2 bases at V and 2 bases at J, with 6 bases between the two ends. CDR3 nucleotides: TGTGCCAGCAGTTACCGGGGGACTAATGAAAAACTGTTTTTT. Protein product: CASSYRGTNEKLFF.

The V gene is TRBV10-3, the J gene TRBJ1-2, with 11 bases matching TRBD1. V lost 6 bases and J lost 6; bases outside the gene matches: 9. Germline lookup yields CDR1 ENHRY and CDR2 SYGVKD. The CDR3 loop spans 15 amino acids. The CDR3 is CAISRLGQGGNGYTF. In nucleotides, the CDR3 is TGTGCCATCAGCAGATTGGGACAGGGGGGAAATGGCTACACCTTC.

The chain uses TRBV4-2 and TRBJ2-3; D might be TRBD2 (5 bases). CDR1 and CDR2 from the germline V gene are LGHNA and YNFKEQ. CDR3 length: 16 amino acids. Trimming pared 0 bases from V and 2 bases from J, leaving 12 bases between. CDR3 DNA: TGTGCCAGCAGCCAAGACCTAGCTGACCACACAGATACGCAGTATTTT. It translates to CASSQDLADHTDTQYF.

This rearrangement joins TRBV5-1 to TRBJ2-5; D ambiguous. Looked up from germline, CDR1 is SGHRS and CDR2 is YFSETQ. The V gene lost 0 bases and the J gene lost 2 bases, with 5 bases spanning the gap. The CDR3 runs to 13 residues. CDR3 loop: CASSLAIQETQYF. The CDR3 DNA is TGCGCCAGCAGCTTGGCTATTCAAGAGACCCAGTACTTC.

J is TRBJ1-2 and V is TRBV5-1; D possibly corresponds to TRBD1 (5 bases). CDR3 length equals 14 residues. The germline CDR1 and CDR2 sequences are SGHRS and YFSETQ. V gave up 2 bases and J gave up 4 bases, with 12 bases separating them. In DNA, the CDR3 is TGCGCCAGCAGCTTAGAAACAGACAGCTATGGCTACACCTTC. Translating gives CASSLETDSYGYTF.

This clone occurred a few times. The chain links TRBV18 to TRBJ1-5, with a weak D call TRBD1 (6 bases). The CDR3 consists of 15 residues. Deletions cut 8 bases from V and 2 bases from J, with 16 bases between. Germline V gives CDR1 KGHSH, CDR2 LQKENI. CDR3 sequence (DNA): TGTGCCAGCGCGCAACAGGGTAACGGCAATCAGCCCCAGCATTTT. It specifies CASAQQGNGNQPQHF.

This chain connects TRBV3-1 (or the pseudogene TRBV3-2) to TRBJ2-5, with 12 nucleotides matching TRBD2. CDR3 length: 17 residues. The ends lost 2 bases at V and 4 bases at J; junction bases unmatched: 8. Germline V gene data show CDR1 as LGHDT and CDR2 as YNNKEL (reference sequence). DNA of the CDR3: TGTGCCAGCAGCCAATCCCCTAGCGGGGGGGCCAGAGAGACCCAGTACTTC. Encoded protein: CASSQSPSGGARETQYF.

CDR3 in amino acids: CASTGYNEQFF. CDR3 coding DNA: TGTGCCAGTACCGGTTACAATGAGCAGTTCTTC. The chain uses TRBV19 and TRBJ2-1; D remains unclear. The CDR3 is made up of 11 amino acids. Germline CDR1 reads LNHDA; CDR2 reads SQIVND (reference sequence). V was trimmed by 7 bases and J by 4 bases, leaving 5 bases between them.

The chain employs TRBV5-1 and TRBJ2-5; the match to TRBD2 covers 10 bases. Germline V CDR1 and CDR2: SGHRS, YFSETQ. Trimming removed 6 bases from V and 4 bases from J; junction bases left unmatched: 6. The CDR3 totals 14 residues. CDR3 sequence reads: CASMSSGSGETQYF. The DNA for the CDR3 is TGCGCCAGCATGTCTAGCGGGAGTGGAGAGACCCAGTACTTC.

The chain is built from TRBV15 and TRBJ1-5; D remains unclear. Trimming stripped 0 bases from V and 2 bases from J, with 5 bases between. CDR3 length: 14 amino acids. Per the germline V gene, CDR1 is LNHNV and CDR2 is YYDKDF (reference sequence). In DNA form, the CDR3 reads TGTGCCACCAGCAGAGATCGTGGCAATCAGCCCCAGCATTTT. Encoded protein: CATSRDRGNQPQHF.

V and J are TRBV7-6 and TRBJ2-3; perhaps TRBD1 as D (6 bases). In germline, CDR1 is SGHVS, CDR2 FNYEAQ. Between the trimmed V and J ends, which lost 1 base and 5 bases, there was a span of 13 bases. The CDR3 covers 15 residues. CDR3 nucleotides: TGTGCCAGCAGCTTAGGAGACTTCAGGGGAGATACGCAGTATTTT. This gives the protein CASSLGDFRGDTQYF.

This rearrangement joins TRBV28 to TRBJ2-7; 7 nucleotides agree with TRBD2. The CDR3 length is 14 residues. Germline V gene sequence: CDR1 MDHEN, CDR2 SYDVKM. Trimming at V came to 4 bases and at J to 0 bases, leaving 3 bases not matched to a gene. In DNA, the CDR3 is TGTGCCAGCAGTTCAGCGGGGAACTCCTACGAGCAGTACTTC. As protein: CASSSAGNSYEQYF. Full variable domain (rest looked up from reference TRBV28 and TRBJ2-7): DVKVTQSSRYLVKRTGEKVFLECVQDMDHENMFWYRQDPGLGLRLIYFSYDVKMKEKGDIPEGYSVSREKKERFSLILESASTNQTSMYLCASSSAGNSYEQYFGPGTRLTVT.

This clone occurred a few times. The rearrangement joins TRBV27 to TRBJ1-2, with a possible D match to TRBD1 (6 bases). This CDR3 has 15 amino acids. Germline loops: CDR1 MNHEY, CDR2 SMNVEV (reference sequence). Trimming removed 2 bases from V and 7 bases from J, with 17 bases in between. Written as DNA, the CDR3 is TGTGCCAGCAGTTTAGGGGGAGGGGGGGTTGCTGGCTACACCTTC. Translating gives CASSLGGGGVAGYTF.

V usage is TRBV6-5 and J usage is TRBJ2-4; 9 bases are shared with TRBD1. The CDR3 consists of 15 residues. With V trimmed by 6 bases and J by 4 bases, 7 bases remained unmatched. The germline CDR1 and CDR2 sequences are MNHEY and SVGAGI. CDR3 coding DNA: TGTGCCAGCAGGACAGGGGGGTTGGGGAAAAACATTCAGTACTTC. This sequence encodes CASRTGGLGKNIQYF.